The present entry profiles one TCR beta chain with its context. This sample is drawn from a study of T cell responses to AZD1222 COVID-19 vaccine. The CDR3 is 12 residues long. Trimming pared 1 base from V and 2 bases from J, leaving 2 bases between. Measured with immunoSEQ multiplex PCR; TCRdb has only the in-frame clones, and not every one. The data hold some 100,000 clones, with 80% to 90% observed a single time. Pooled together were second doses at about 4 or about 12 weeks. This TCR came from an adult who received the AZD1222 COVID-19 vaccine. The chain couples TRBV12-3 or TRBV12-4 to TRBJ1-2; D ambiguous. The starting material was peripheral blood, obtained 28 days after the second AZD1222 dose. CDR3 nucleotide sequence: TGTGCCAGCAGTTTAGTCAACTATGGCTACACCTTC. Translation: CASSLVNYGYTF.